A single sample gave rise to the 28 T cell receptor beta chains below, sequenced in a study of CXCR3-negative and CXCR3-positive naive CD8 T cells. With UMI labels, 5' RACE was used to prepare the TRB cDNA libraries. TCRdb re-called the 5' RACE reads; one entry per CDR3 protein, DNA not given. The sample table sets out around 60,000 distinct CDR3 sequences. The material sequenced was naive CXCR3- CD8+ T cells from blood. Subset meaning: CD45RO-CCR7+CD27+CD95- naive CD8+ T cells lacking CXCR3 (TNR3-). The receptors originated from a human donor in good health. Some clones in this sample may be carry-over from other donors' samples.

The chain has TRBV12-3 or TRBV12-4 and TRBJ2-7; lacking DNA, the TRBD1 call made by TCRdb goes unchecked. The CDR3 is made up of 14 amino acids. The CDR3: CASSPASLSYEQYF.

The J gene is TRBJ2-3, the V gene TRBV6-5; TCRdb calls TRBD2, which cannot be checked without DNA. The germline CDR1 and CDR2 sequences are MNHEY and SVGAGI. The CDR3 loop spans 14 amino acids. CDR3 sequence: CATGGGYDIDTQYF.

The chain employs TRBV12-3 or TRBV12-4 and TRBJ2-3. The CDR3 length is 14 residues. CDR3 sequence: CASTTFASTDTQYF.

This rearrangement joins TRBV27 to TRBJ1-3. The CDR3 consists of 11 residues. CDR1 is MNHEY and CDR2 is SMNVEV in the germline V gene (reference sequence). CDR3 sequence: CASRSGNTIYF.

The chain is built from TRBV29-1 and TRBJ2-7; TCRdb's D gene call, TRBD1, goes unchecked for lack of DNA. Germline V lookup: CDR1 SQVTM, CDR2 ANQGSEA. This CDR3 has 15 amino acids. CDR3 sequence: CSVELPGGRSYEQYF.

The V gene is TRBV6-5, the J gene TRBJ2-1; the D call of TRBD2 rests on TCRdb alone, since no DNA is present to check it. This CDR3 region has 15 residues. Germline V gene lookup returns CDR1 MNHEY and CDR2 SVGAGI. CDR3 protein: CASSAMGRIYNEQFF.

This rearrangement joins TRBV7-6 to TRBJ2-3; the D gene TCRdb calls, TRBD2, cannot be checked with no DNA. CDR1 and CDR2 from the germline V gene are SGHVS and FNYEAQ. The length of the CDR3 is 16 residues. This CDR3 reads CASSHNGRVRTDTQYF. Complete variable domain (other parts from reference TRBV7-6 and TRBJ2-3): GAGVSQSPRYKVTKRGQDVALRCDPISGHVSLYWYRQALGQGPEFLTYFNYEAQQDKSGLPNDRFSAERPEGSISTLTIQRTEQRDSAMYRCASSHNGRVRTDTQYFGPGTRLTVL.

The CDR3 sequence is CASSLGFTSTDTQYF. J is TRBJ2-3 and V is TRBV5-1. The germline CDR1 and CDR2 sequences are SGHRS and YFSETQ. The CDR3 extends over 15 amino acids.

The rearrangement uses TRBV14 and TRBJ2-1; as DNA is missing, the TRBD2 call by TCRdb cannot be tested. Germline CDR1 and CDR2: SGHDN and FVKESK. The CDR3 contains 17 residues. CDR3 in amino acids: CASSQSTGLAGVNEQFF. The whole variable domain, remainder taken from reference TRBV14 and TRBJ2-1, is EAGVTQFPSHSVIEKGQTVTLRCDPISGHDNLYWYRRVMGKEIKFLLHFVKESKQDESGMPNNRFLAERTGGTYSTLKVQPAELEDSGVYFCASSQSTGLAGVNEQFFGPGTRLTVL.

The V gene is TRBV7-2, the J gene TRBJ1-5. Germline CDR1 SGHTA, CDR2 FQGNSA. This CDR3 region has 18 residues. CDR3 in amino acids: CASRWDPLEGRSNQPQHF.

The chain recombines TRBV5-6 with TRBJ2-3. The CDR3 spans 14 residues. Germline V CDR1 and CDR2: SGHDT, YYEEEE. CDR3 sequence reads: CASSLDGYEDTQYF.

The V call is TRBV29-1, the J call TRBJ2-2; the TRBD2 assignment by TCRdb is unverifiable without DNA. The germline CDR1 and CDR2 sequences are SQVTM and ANQGSEA. The CDR3 loop spans 13 amino acids. This chain's CDR3 is CSVEWARPGELFF.

This rearrangement joins TRBV7-9 to TRBJ1-2; TCRdb selects TRBD1, and the lack of DNA leaves this call unchecked. CDR3 size: 14 residues. Germline-derived CDR1 and CDR2 are SEHNR and FQNEAQ (reference sequence). This chain's CDR3 is CASSSRDSNYGYTF.

The rearrangement uses TRBV20-1 and TRBJ1-1; the D call of TRBD1 rests on TCRdb alone, since no DNA is present to check it. CDR3 size: 15 residues. Per the germline V gene, CDR1 is DFQATT and CDR2 is SNEGSKA (reference sequence). The CDR3 spells CSVPARQGDNTEAFF.

This sequence joins TRBV3-1 and TRBJ1-5. Germline-derived CDR1 and CDR2 are LGHDT and YNNKEL (reference sequence). The CDR3 loop spans 15 amino acids. This chain's CDR3 is CASSQDVGSNQPQHF.

V gene TRBV7-9 combines with J gene TRBJ2-7; TCRdb outputs TRBD1, but without DNA this stays unchecked. Per the germline V gene, CDR1 is SEHNR and CDR2 is FQNEAQ (reference sequence). CDR3 size: 12 residues. The CDR3 sequence: CASSTGTHEQYF. The variable domain in full, with the rest retrieved from reference TRBV7-9 and TRBJ2-7, is DTGVSQNPRHKITKRGQNVTFRCDPISEHNRLYWYRQTLGQGPEFLTYFQNEAQLEKSRLLSDRFSAERPKGSFSTLEIQRTEQGDSAMYLCASSTGTHEQYFGPGTRLTVT.

The chain employs TRBV11-2 and TRBJ1-4; TCRdb proposes TRBD1, but this gene call is untestable without DNA. Looked up from germline, CDR1 is SGHAT and CDR2 is FQNNGV. The CDR3 sequence is 15 residues long. The CDR3 spells CASSLDGRLDEKLFF.

CDR3 amino acids: CASSLGPLTGELFF. The rearrangement joins TRBV7-2 to TRBJ2-2. From germline, CDR1 is SGHTA and CDR2 FQGNSA. The CDR3 sequence is 14 residues long. The full variable domain, its missing parts supplied by reference TRBV7-2 and TRBJ2-2, is GAGVSQSPSNKVTEKGKDVELRCDPISGHTALYWYRQSLGQGLEFLIYFQGNSAPDKSGLPSDRFSAERTGGSVSTLTIQRTQQEDSAVYLCASSLGPLTGELFFGEGSRLTVL.

This rearrangement joins TRBV28 to TRBJ2-5; the D call from TCRdb, TRBD1, cannot be confirmed without DNA. The CDR3 is made up of 16 amino acids. Looked up from germline, CDR1 is MDHEN and CDR2 is SYDVKM. CDR3 sequence reads: CASQGWGARNQETQYF.

The chain combines TRBV4-2 with TRBJ2-7; TCRdb outputs TRBD1, but without DNA this stays unchecked. CDR3 length: 16 residues. Germline CDR1 is LGHNA and CDR2 is YNFKEQ. This chain's CDR3 is CASSHRQGLNSYEQYF.

This sequence joins TRBV7-9 and TRBJ2-4; the TRBD2 assignment by TCRdb is unverifiable without DNA. In germline, CDR1 is SEHNR, CDR2 FQNEAQ (reference sequence). This CDR3 is 12 amino acids long. The CDR3: CASSLIVDIQYF.

J is TRBJ2-1 and V is TRBV7-2; absent DNA, TCRdb's TRBD1 call cannot be checked. Germline V gene lookup returns CDR1 SGHTA and CDR2 FQGNSA. The CDR3 spans 14 residues. CDR3 sequence: CASSPPDRDNEQFF.

This chain uses TRBV18 with TRBJ2-2; no DNA is available, so the TRBD2 call from TCRdb remains unchecked. Germline V gene lookup returns CDR1 KGHSH and CDR2 LQKENI. This CDR3 contains 16 residues. This CDR3 reads CASSINGTLGTGELFF.

According to its frequency, this clonotype is medium-sized. This sequence joins TRBV11-2 and TRBJ2-3; TCRdb selects TRBD1, and the lack of DNA leaves this call unchecked. Germline assignment: CDR1 SGHAT and CDR2 FQNNGV. The CDR3 is 15 amino acids. CDR3 loop: CASSLRQGGTDTQYF.

This chain connects TRBV7-2 to TRBJ2-7. Germline V gene lookup returns CDR1 SGHTA and CDR2 FQGNSA. The length of the CDR3 is 14 residues. This CDR3 is CASSLLAGTYEQYF.

The chain links TRBV10-3 to TRBJ2-7; lacking DNA, the TRBD1 call made by TCRdb goes unchecked. This CDR3 has 15 residues. Germline lookup yields CDR1 ENHRY and CDR2 SYGVKD. CDR3 in amino acids: CAISEPSEQGYEQYF.

This chain connects TRBV7-3 to TRBJ1-2. The V gene's germline CDR1 is SGHTA and CDR2 FQGTGA. This CDR3 has 13 residues. The CDR3 sequence is CASSLIRPEGYTF.

This rearrangement joins TRBV28 to TRBJ1-1; the TCRdb D gene call, TRBD1, has no DNA to confirm it. The CDR3 extends over 13 amino acids. Germline values: CDR1 MDHEN, CDR2 SYDVKM. The CDR3 sequence: CASRQGENTEAFF.